These 8 T cell receptor beta chains were sequenced from one sample in a study of cytomegalovirus exposure and HLA in healthy donors listed by TCRdb under 2017. The library was made by the immunoSEQ multiplex PCR assay. The multiplex PCR relied on a mix of 60 forward primers for TCR Vbeta segments and 13 reverse primers for TCR Jbeta segments. TCRdb's version of the immuneACCESS table is confined to in-frame rearrangements and falls short of the full clone set. An unresolved V gene accounts for under half of the shortfall where checked; the remainder is of unknown origin. For this sample there are approximately 160,000 clones; 75% appear just once. Clones ranked in the top ten supply just under 5% of the sample. The sequencing sample was made of PBMCs. The receptors were gathered from a male donor in good health and CMV-seronegative.

The chain has TRBV7-6 and TRBJ2-1, with 12 nucleotides matching TRBD2. The germline V gene encodes CDR1 SGHVS and CDR2 FNYEAQ. The CDR3 contains 13 residues. The DNA for the CDR3 is TGTGCGCTTGAGACTAGCGGGAGCAATGAGCAGTTCTTC. Amino acids: CALETSGSNEQFF.

The genes are TRBV19 and TRBJ1-5; D remains unclear. CDR1 is LNHDA, CDR2 SQIVND, per germline (reference sequence). Trimming pared 3 bases from V and 4 bases from J, leaving 10 bases between. CDR3 length equals 14 residues. CDR3 DNA: TGTGCCAGTAGTATGCCGGGGTGGAATCAGCCCCAGCATTTT. It yields the protein CASSMPGWNQPQHF.

This clone was picked up one time. The chain is built from TRBV7-3 and TRBJ2-3, with no clear D. V was cut by 4 bases and J by 1 base, with 9 bases left in between. Germline V gives CDR1 SGHTA, CDR2 FQGTGA. There are 14 residues in the CDR3. The DNA of the CDR3 is TGTGCCAGCAGCTCGGGTTCCCGCACAGATACGCAGTATTTT. Protein product: CASSSGSRTDTQYF. The variable domain in full, with the rest retrieved from reference TRBV7-3 and TRBJ2-3, is GAGVSQTPSNKVTEKGKYVELRCDPISGHTALYWYRQSLGQGPEFLIYFQGTGAADDSGLPNDRFFAVRPEGSVSTLKIQRTERGDSAVYLCASSSGSRTDTQYFGPGTRLTVL.

This clone has just a few counts. This chain links TRBV7-6 with TRBJ2-3, with 7 bases fitting TRBD1. Trimming at V came to 5 bases and at J to 3 bases, leaving 2 bases not matched to a gene. CDR1 is SGHVS, CDR2 FNYEAQ, per germline. There are 13 residues in the CDR3. CDR3 coding DNA: TGTGCCAGCAGCGAGGGACAGACAGATACGCAGTATTTT. It is translated as CASSEGQTDTQYF.

This clone occurred a few times. The chain employs TRBV11-2 and TRBJ2-1, with TRBD2 as a possible D gene (5 bases). The CDR3 has 11 amino acids. Germline lookup yields CDR1 SGHAT and CDR2 FQNNGV. V shed 2 bases and J shed 12 bases, with 8 bases lying between them. The CDR3 DNA follows: TGTGCCAGCAGCTTATTTGCGGGGCAGTTCTTC. This codes for CASSLFAGQFF.

This clone was detected a few times. This chain joins TRBV4-1 and TRBJ1-2, with 9 nucleotides matching TRBD1. J lost 8 bases, V lost 1 base, and 20 bases had no gene match. The CDR3 totals 19 residues. Germline V gene data show CDR1 as MGHRA and CDR2 as YSYEKL. The CDR3 nucleotides read TGCGCCAGCAGCCAAGGTCTCCGGGACAGGGCTAGGTATGGTTCCGGCTACACCTTC. It yields the protein CASSQGLRDRARYGSGYTF.

In nucleotides, the CDR3 is TGTGCCAGCAGCTTAGAGTGGGCTAGCGCCCAAGAGACCCAGTACTTC. It translates to CASSLEWASAQETQYF. The chain links TRBV7-9 to TRBJ2-5, with a possible D match to TRBD2 (6 bases). Germline V lookup: CDR1 SEHNR, CDR2 FQNEAQ (reference sequence). V lost 1 base and J 1 base, leaving 13 bases between the germline ends. The CDR3 loop spans 16 amino acids.

This rearrangement joins TRBV5-1 to TRBJ2-5; 7 nucleotides agree with TRBD2. V shed 3 bases, J shed 5 bases, and the junction held 10 bases outside the gene matches. This CDR3 region has 15 residues. Germline CDR1 reads SGHRS; CDR2 reads YFSETQ. CDR3 nucleotides: TGCGCCAGCAGCTCCCTTCCCGGGGGAGGGGAGACCCAGTACTTC. Protein sequence: CASSSLPGGGETQYF.